This TCR beta chain was observed in a study of early T cells in non-severe SARS-CoV-2 infection. Trimming cost V 7 bases and J 2 bases, with 15 bases left between them. Germline CDR1 SGHDT, CDR2 YYEEEE. This CDR3 has 14 amino acids. TCRdb passed the 5' RACE reads through MiXCR, listing each CDR3 protein once. The sample lists 30,000 or so distinct CDR3 sequences, roughly 6% occurring once. This clonotype has ten or more counts. Sequences were obtained from whole blood. This clonotype was sampled from an adult who was a healthcare worker with PCR-confirmed SARS-CoV-2 infection or an uninfected control (not recorded which). V usage is TRBV5-6 and J usage is TRBJ1-2; tentatively, D is TRBD1 (5 bases). Here the CDR3 DNA reads TGTGCCAGCCGGCAAGCGGGGGGAAACTATGGCTACACCTTC. It codes for CASRQAGGNYGYTF.